Listed below are T cell receptor beta chains from one sample, sequenced in a study of cytomegalovirus exposure and HLA in healthy donors. Using immunoSEQ multiplex PCR, the repertoire was profiled, and TCRdb retains in-frame clones only, with some absent. The sample holds 110,000 to 150,000 clones; 74% are singletons and the top ten take 4.3%. Material: PBMCs. These receptors were collected from a man younger than 35 in good health and CMV-seropositive. CDR3s leave out the opening cysteine and the closing phenylalanine or tryptophan. Fields, in order: V gene, CDR3 protein.

>TRBV5-6
ASSFRGAFSYEQY
>TRBV18
ASGTGGGTDRYGYT
>TRBV5-1
ASSPGTGIYEQY
>TRBV6-6
ASSSTDNQPQH
>TRBV13
ASSIGWGQETQY
>TRBV6-1
ASSGLAGRYNEQF
>TRBV27
ASSLRQGGNEQF
>TRBV15
ATSNRANGELF
>TRBV9
ASSGLAGGTDTQY
>TRBV27
ASTNQGGAQY
>TRBV4-2
ASSLGTSGGEQF
>TRBV5-4
ASSNGLRGLRY
>TRBV7-3
ASSSTPRLAGSHEQY
>TRBV30
AWSQAGEHTGELF
>TRBV9
ASSAGEGWQISTDTQY
>TRBV29-1
SVEDRRGKETQY
>TRBV28
ASRLQGNGEKLF
>TRBV6-6
ASSYGQGKGGYT
>TRBV7-9
ASSPRGTLNEKLF
>TRBV7-2
ASSFEDIQY
>TRBV6-1
ASTFGGNGYT
>TRBV10-3
AISASEGGRGDTQY
>TRBV7-2
ASSLRDNYEQY
>TRBV11-1
ASSLEGAAWDTEAF
>TRBV7-2
ASSRLAGGPDTQY
>TRBV10-3
AISEQAEMNTEAF
>TRBV19
ASTRVEGAGGYT
>TRBV4-1
ASSQGTSGSYEQF
>TRBV28
ASSPPIGDSSPKDTQY
>TRBV4-1
ASSPGVQNEQF
>TRBV11-2
ASSLVTSEGEQY
>TRBV9
ASSVAVTSGYNEQF
>TRBV2
ASIPITPPAPVGMNTEAF
>TRBV5-8
ASRVWTPNSNQPQH
>TRBV6-9
ASSYLNSPGETQY
>TRBV7-8
ASSPTSLGNTGELF
>TRBV7-9
ASSLGLAYGYT
>TRBV7-2
ASSFGQGYSYEQY
>TRBV7-6
ASSLRDSQRSPLH
>TRBV7-2
ASSPRAGGSYNEQF
>TRBV15
ATSRETDSNQPQH
>TRBV6-4
ASSASGGADEQF
>TRBV5-6
ASSLGGTEITEAF
>TRBV5-1
ASSFRGTNTGELF
>TRBV5-1
ASSLQTISYNEQF
>TRBV15
ATSTTGVGEKLF
>TRBV30
AWRLGLNTGELF
>TRBV7-2
ASSPRGPTFSQEAQY
>TRBV19
ASSGGLGQLNEKLF
>TRBV4-3
ASSQESSRQGKNIQY
>TRBV25-1
ASSPPRTSDEQF
>TRBV5-1
ASSDGTGWTGELF